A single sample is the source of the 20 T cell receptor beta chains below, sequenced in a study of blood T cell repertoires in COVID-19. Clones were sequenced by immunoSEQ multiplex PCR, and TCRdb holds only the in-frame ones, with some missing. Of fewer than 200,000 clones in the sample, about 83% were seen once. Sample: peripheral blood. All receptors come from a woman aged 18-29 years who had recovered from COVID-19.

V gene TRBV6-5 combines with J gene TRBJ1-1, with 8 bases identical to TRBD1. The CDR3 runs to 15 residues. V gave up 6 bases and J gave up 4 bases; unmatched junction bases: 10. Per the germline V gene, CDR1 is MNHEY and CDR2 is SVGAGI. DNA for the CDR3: TGTGCCAGCAGGTACGGGACAGGCCAAGGCACTGAAGCTTTCTTT. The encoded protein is CASRYGTGQGTEAFF.

CDR3 DNA: TGTGCCAGCAGTGATTTGTGGCAGGCTGATCTAGCCAAAAACATTCAGTACTTC. Translating it yields CASSDLWQADLAKNIQYF. The chain links TRBV6-1 to TRBJ2-4; D is undetermined. Trimming took 3 bases from V and 0 from J, leaving 18 bases between them. CDR1 and CDR2 from the germline V gene are MNHNS and SASEGT. The length of the CDR3 is 18 residues.

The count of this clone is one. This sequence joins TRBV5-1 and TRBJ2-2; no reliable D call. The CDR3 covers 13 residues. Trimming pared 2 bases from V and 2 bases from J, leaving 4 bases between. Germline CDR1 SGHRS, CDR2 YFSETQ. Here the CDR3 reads CASSFLNTGELFF. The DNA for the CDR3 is TGCGCCAGCAGCTTTCTTAACACCGGGGAGCTGTTTTTT.

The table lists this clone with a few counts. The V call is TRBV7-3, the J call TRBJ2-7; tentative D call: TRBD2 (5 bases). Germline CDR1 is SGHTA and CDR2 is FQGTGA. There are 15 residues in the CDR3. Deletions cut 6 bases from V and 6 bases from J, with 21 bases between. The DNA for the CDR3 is TGTGCCAGCAGTCCTAGCTATCCTATTGTGTGCGAGCAGTACGTC. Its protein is CASSPSYPIVCEQYV.

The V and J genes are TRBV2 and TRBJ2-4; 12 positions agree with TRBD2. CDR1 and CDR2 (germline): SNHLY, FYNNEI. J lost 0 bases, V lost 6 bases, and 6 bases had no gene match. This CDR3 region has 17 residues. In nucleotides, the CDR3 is TGTGCCAGCAGCCCCGGGACTAGCGGGTTAGCCAAAAACATTCAGTACTTC. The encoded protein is CASSPGTSGLAKNIQYF.

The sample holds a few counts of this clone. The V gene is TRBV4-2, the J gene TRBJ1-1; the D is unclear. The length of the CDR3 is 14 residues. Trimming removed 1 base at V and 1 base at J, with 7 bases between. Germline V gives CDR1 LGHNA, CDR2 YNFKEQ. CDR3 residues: CASSQAHKNTEAFF. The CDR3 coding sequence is TGTGCCAGCAGCCAAGCACATAAGAACACTGAAGCTTTCTTT.

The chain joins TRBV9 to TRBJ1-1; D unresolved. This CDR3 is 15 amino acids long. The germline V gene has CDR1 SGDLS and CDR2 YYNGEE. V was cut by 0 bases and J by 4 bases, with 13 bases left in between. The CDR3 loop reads CASSVALGGSTEAFF. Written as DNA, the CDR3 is TGTGCCAGCAGCGTAGCTCTGGGAGGGAGCACTGAAGCTTTCTTT.

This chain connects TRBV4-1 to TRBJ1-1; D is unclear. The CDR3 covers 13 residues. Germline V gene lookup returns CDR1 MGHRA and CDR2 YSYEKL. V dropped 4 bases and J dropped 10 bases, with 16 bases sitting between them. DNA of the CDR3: TGCGCCAGCAGCCCTGGAGGGCAGTGGGTAGCTTTCTTT. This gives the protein CASSPGGQWVAFF.

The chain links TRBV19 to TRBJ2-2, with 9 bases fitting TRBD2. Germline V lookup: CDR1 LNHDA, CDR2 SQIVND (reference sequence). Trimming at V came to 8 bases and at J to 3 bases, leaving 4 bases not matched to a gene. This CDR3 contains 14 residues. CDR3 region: CASEAGGHTGELFF. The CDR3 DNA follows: TGTGCCAGTGAAGCGGGAGGCCACACCGGGGAGCTGTTTTTT.

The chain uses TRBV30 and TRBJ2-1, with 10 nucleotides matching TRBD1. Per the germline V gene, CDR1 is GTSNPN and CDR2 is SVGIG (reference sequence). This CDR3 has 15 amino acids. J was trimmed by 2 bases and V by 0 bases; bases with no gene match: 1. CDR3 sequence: CAWSVGQGTYNEQFF. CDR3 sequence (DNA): TGTGCCTGGAGTGTGGGACAGGGGACCTACAATGAGCAGTTCTTC.

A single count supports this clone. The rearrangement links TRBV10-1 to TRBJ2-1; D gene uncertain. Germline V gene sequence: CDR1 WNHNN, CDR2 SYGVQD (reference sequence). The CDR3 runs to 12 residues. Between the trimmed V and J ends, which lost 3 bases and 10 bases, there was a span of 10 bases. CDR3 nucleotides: TGCGCCAGCAGTGAAGTTAGTCTGGAGCAGTTCTTC. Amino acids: CASSEVSLEQFF.

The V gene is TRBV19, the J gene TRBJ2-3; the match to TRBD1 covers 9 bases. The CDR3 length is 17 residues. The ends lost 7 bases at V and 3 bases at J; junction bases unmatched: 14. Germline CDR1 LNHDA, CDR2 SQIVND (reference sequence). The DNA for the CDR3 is TGTGCCAGTAAGGCCCGATTGGGACAGGGATCAACAGATACGCAGTATTTT. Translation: CASKARLGQGSTDTQYF.

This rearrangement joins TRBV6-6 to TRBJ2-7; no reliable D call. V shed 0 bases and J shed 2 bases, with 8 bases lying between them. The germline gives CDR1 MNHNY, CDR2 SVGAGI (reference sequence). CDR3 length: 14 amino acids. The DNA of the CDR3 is TGTGCCAGCAGTTACTCGGCTTCAACCTACGAGCAGTACTTC. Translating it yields CASSYSASTYEQYF.

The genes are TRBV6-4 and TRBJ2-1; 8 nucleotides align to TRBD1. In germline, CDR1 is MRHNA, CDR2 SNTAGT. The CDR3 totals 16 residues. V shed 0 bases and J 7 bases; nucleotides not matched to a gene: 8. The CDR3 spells CASSDSTQGARNEQFF. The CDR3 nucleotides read TGTGCCAGCAGTGACTCGACCCAGGGGGCGCGGAATGAGCAGTTCTTC.

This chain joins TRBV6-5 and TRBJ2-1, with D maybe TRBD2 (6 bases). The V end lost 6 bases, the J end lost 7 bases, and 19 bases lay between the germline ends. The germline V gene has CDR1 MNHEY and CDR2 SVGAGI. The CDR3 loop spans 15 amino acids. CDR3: CASSRGTGEGNEQFF. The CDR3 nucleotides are TGTGCCAGCAGCCGAGGGACTGGGGAAGGGAATGAGCAGTTCTTC.

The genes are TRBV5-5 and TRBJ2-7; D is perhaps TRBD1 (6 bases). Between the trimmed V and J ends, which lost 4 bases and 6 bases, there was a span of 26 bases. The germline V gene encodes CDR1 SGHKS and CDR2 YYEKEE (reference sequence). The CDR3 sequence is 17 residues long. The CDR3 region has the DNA TGTGCCAGCAGCCTGTACGATTCGGGACAACGGCGGAGCGAGCAGTACGTC. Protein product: CASSLYDSGQRRSEQYV.

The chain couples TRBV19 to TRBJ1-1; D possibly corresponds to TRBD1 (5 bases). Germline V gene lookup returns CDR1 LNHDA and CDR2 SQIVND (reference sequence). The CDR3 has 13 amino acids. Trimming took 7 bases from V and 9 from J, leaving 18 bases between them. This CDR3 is CASINGGRTKAFF. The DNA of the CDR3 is TGTGCCAGTATCAACGGGGGACGTACCAAAGCTTTCTTT.

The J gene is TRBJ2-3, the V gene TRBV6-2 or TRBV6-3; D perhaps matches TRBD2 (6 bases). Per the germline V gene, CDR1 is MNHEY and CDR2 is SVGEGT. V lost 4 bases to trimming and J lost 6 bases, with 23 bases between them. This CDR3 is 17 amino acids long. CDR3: CASSFTPGTGPWDTQYF. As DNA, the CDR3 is TGTGCCAGCAGTTTCACACCCGGGACTGGCCCCTGGGATACGCAGTATTTT.

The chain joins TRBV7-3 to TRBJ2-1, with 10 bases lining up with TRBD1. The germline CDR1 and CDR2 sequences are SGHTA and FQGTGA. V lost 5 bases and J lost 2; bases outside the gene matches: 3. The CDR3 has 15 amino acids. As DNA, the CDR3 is TGTGCCAGCAGCGCGGGACAGGGGACCTACAATGAGCAGTTCTTC. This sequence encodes CASSAGQGTYNEQFF.

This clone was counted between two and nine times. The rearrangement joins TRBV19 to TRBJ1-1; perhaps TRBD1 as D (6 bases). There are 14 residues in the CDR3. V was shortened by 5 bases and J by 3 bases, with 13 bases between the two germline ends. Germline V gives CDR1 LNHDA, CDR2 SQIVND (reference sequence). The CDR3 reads CASSYRARDTEAFF. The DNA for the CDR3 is TGTGCCAGTAGTTACAGGGCCAGGGACACTGAAGCTTTCTTT.